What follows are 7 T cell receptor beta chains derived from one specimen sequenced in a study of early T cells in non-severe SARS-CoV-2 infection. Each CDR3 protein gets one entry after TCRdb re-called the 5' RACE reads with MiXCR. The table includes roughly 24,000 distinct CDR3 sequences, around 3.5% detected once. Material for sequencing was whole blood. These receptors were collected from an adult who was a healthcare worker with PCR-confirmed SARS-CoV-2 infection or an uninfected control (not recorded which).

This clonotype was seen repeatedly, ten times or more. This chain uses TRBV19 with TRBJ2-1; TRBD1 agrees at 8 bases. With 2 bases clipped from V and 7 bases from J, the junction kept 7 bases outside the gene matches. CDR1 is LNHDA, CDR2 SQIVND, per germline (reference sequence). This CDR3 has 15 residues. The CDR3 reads CASSITQGASNEQFF. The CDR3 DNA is TGTGCCAGTAGTATAACTCAGGGGGCGTCGAATGAGCAGTTCTTC. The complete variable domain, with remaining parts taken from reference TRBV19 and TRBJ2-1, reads DGGITQSPKYLFRKEGQNVTLSCEQNLNHDAMYWYRQDPGQGLRLIYYSQIVNDFQKGDIAEGYSVSREKKESFPLTVTSAQKNPTAFYLCASSITQGASNEQFFGPGTRLTVL.

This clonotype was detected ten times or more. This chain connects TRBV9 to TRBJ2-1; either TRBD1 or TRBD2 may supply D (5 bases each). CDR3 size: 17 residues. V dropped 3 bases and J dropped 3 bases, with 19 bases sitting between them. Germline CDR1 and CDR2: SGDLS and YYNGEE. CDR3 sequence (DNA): TGTGCCAGCAGCGCCAAGGAGGCGTCCAGGGTCTACAATGAGCAGTTCTTC. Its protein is CASSAKEASRVYNEQFF.

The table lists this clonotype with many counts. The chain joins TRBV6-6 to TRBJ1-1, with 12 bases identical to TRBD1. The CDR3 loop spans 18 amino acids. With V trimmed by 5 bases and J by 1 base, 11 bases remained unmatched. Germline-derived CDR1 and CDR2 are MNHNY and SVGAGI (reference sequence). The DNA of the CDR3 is TGTGCCAGCAGTCTAAACCCGGGACAGGGGGCAGGGAACACTGAAGCTTTCTTT. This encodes CASSLNPGQGAGNTEAFF.

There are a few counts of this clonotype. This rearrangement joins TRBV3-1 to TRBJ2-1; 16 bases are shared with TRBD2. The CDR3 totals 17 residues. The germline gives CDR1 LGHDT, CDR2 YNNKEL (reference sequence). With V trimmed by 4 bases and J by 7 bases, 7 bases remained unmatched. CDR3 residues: CASSPQGTSGRANEQFF. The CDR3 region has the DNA TGTGCCAGCAGCCCTCAGGGGACTAGCGGGAGGGCAAATGAGCAGTTCTTC.

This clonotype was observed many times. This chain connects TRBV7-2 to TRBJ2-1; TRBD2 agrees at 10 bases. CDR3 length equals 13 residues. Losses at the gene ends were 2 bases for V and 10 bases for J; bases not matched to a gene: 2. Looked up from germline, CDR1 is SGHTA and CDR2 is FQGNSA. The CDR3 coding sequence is TGTGCCAGCAGCTTACTAGCGGGAGACGAGCAGTTCTTC. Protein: CASSLLAGDEQFF.

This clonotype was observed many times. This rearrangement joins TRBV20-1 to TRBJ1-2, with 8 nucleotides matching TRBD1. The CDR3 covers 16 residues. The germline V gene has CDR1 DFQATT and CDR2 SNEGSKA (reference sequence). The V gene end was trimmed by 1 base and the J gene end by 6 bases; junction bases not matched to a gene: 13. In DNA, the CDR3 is TGCAGTGCTAGAGCTTTAAATGGGGACAGGAGTAATGGCTACACCTTC. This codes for CSARALNGDRSNGYTF.

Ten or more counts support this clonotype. As DNA, the CDR3 is TGCAGTGCTCCGCGAGAAGAGCAGTTCTTC. Amino acid sequence: CSAPREEQFF. J is TRBJ2-1 and V is TRBV20-1; D is ambiguous. Trimming cost V 5 bases and J 10 bases, with 9 bases left between them. Germline V lookup: CDR1 DFQATT, CDR2 SNEGSKA (reference sequence). CDR3 length: 10 residues.